These T cell receptor beta chains were read from a single sample in a study of T cells after yellow fever vaccination. In TCRdb, the 5' RACE reads were re-called with MiXCR into one record per CDR3 protein. Among hundreds of thousands of distinct CDR3 sequences listed, around 3.6% were seen once. This sample comprised PBMCs, obtained on the day of the yellow fever booster vaccination. Receptors originate from a man younger than 30 who received the YFV17D yellow fever vaccine. CDR3s include the opening cysteine and the closing phenylalanine or tryptophan. Each record gives: J gene, D gene, V gene, CDR3 protein. D genes are given only for firm matches.

j_gene: TRBJ1-1
d_gene: NA
v_gene: TRBV4-2
CDR3aa: CASSQGPTGNTEAFF

j_gene: TRBJ2-1
d_gene: NA
v_gene: TRBV2
CDR3aa: CASSEGRRGQRKFF

j_gene: TRBJ2-3
d_gene: NA
v_gene: TRBV5-1
CDR3aa: CASSMGRNPESQYF

j_gene: TRBJ1-1
d_gene: NA
v_gene: TRBV5-1
CDR3aa: CASSSGPPRDTEAFF

j_gene: TRBJ2-3
d_gene: NA
v_gene: TRBV4-3
CDR3aa: CASSQDLGDLTQYF

j_gene: TRBJ2-7
d_gene: NA
v_gene: TRBV2
CDR3aa: CASSVERGAEQYF

j_gene: TRBJ1-5
d_gene: NA
v_gene: TRBV19
CDR3aa: CASYGGHQPQHF

j_gene: TRBJ1-2
d_gene: NA
v_gene: TRBV12-3/TRBV12-4
CDR3aa: CASRNHVAASEPYGYTF

j_gene: TRBJ1-1
d_gene: NA
v_gene: TRBV11-2
CDR3aa: CASSLGDEAFF

j_gene: TRBJ2-1
d_gene: NA
v_gene: TRBV12-3/TRBV12-4
CDR3aa: CASSQTSYLKQFF

j_gene: TRBJ1-2
d_gene: NA
v_gene: TRBV6-5
CDR3aa: CASRELGENLYGYTF

j_gene: TRBJ2-1
d_gene: NA
v_gene: TRBV5-1
CDR3aa: CASSWGLGGAGHEQFF

j_gene: TRBJ2-1
d_gene: TRBD1
v_gene: TRBV6-1
CDR3aa: CASSARPGQGYNEQFF

j_gene: TRBJ1-5
d_gene: NA
v_gene: TRBV20-1
CDR3aa: CSAREDSNQPQHF

j_gene: TRBJ1-6
d_gene: NA
v_gene: TRBV4-2
CDR3aa: CASSPTLGYNSPLHF